Following are 31 T cell receptor beta chains from one sample sequenced in a study of T-cell reconstitution after alpha-beta-depleted transplantation in children. Unique molecular identifiers were incorporated during preparation of the TCRbeta library. In TCRdb, the PCR reads were re-called with MiXCR into one record per CDR3 protein. The sample yields 300,000 or so distinct CDR3 sequences, nearly 10% seen once. The specimen comprised PBMCs from the stem cell graft donor, sampled from the stem cell graft. The origin of the receptors is a human donor who donated a stem cell graft to a child with SCID.

The chain employs TRBV12-3 or TRBV12-4 and TRBJ1-6; possible D gene TRBD1, 6 bases. Trimming shortened V by 4 bases and J by 11 bases, and 15 bases separated the two germline ends. CDR3 length equals 14 residues. CDR3 amino acids: CASSSTGDPPPLHF. CDR3 sequence (DNA): TGTGCCAGCAGTTCGACAGGCGACCCTCCACCCCTCCACTTT.

This clonotype came up a few times. This chain links TRBV19 with TRBJ2-6; no clear D gene. CDR1 is LNHDA and CDR2 is SQIVND in the germline V gene (reference sequence). The V end was cut by 3 bases, the J end by 4 bases, with 10 bases between. The CDR3 is 15 amino acids. Here the CDR3 DNA reads TGTGCCAGTAGTATTCAAGGGCCCGGGGCCAACGTCCTGACTTTC. It encodes CASSIQGPGANVLTF.

This clonotype was picked up a small number of times. Here the CDR3 reads CATSDPGLAGDHEQFF. CDR3 in DNA: TGTGCCACCAGTGATCCCGGACTAGCGGGGGATCATGAGCAGTTCTTC. This chain uses TRBV24-1 with TRBJ2-1; 13 nucleotides line up with TRBD2. The CDR3 totals 16 residues. CDR1 is KGHDR and CDR2 is SFDVKD in the germline V gene. V was clipped by 3 bases and J by 8 bases; unmatched bases: 6.

This clonotype was seen a few times. The chain is built from TRBV15 and TRBJ2-3, with TRBD1 as a possible D gene (6 bases). Trimming left V 3 bases short and J 5 bases short, with 12 bases between. The CDR3 consists of 14 residues. CDR1 and CDR2 from the germline V gene are LNHNV and YYDKDF (reference sequence). For the CDR3, the DNA is TGTGCCACCAGCAGCGAAGGGGGTTTAGATACGCAGTATTTT. Its translation is CATSSEGGLDTQYF.

The chain employs TRBV6-6 and TRBJ1-5; D is undetermined. Trimming took off 10 bases at V and 7 bases at J, with 17 bases between the two ends. The length of the CDR3 is 13 residues. Per germline, CDR1 MNHNY and CDR2 SVGAGI (reference sequence). The CDR3 here is CANSQDPGQPQHF. CDR3 coding DNA: TGTGCCAACTCCCAGGACCCCGGGCAGCCCCAGCATTTT.

This chain uses TRBV20-1 with TRBJ2-3; TRBD2 aligns across 10 bases. Germline assignment: CDR1 DFQATT and CDR2 SNEGSKA (reference sequence). The CDR3 length is 16 residues. With 3 bases clipped from V and 5 bases from J, the junction kept 11 bases outside the gene matches. CDR3: CSARALAGAAEDTQYF. In nucleotides, the CDR3 is TGCAGTGCTAGGGCCCTAGCGGGGGCCGCAGAAGATACGCAGTATTTT.

This clonotype has only a few counts. This chain uses TRBV5-1 with TRBJ2-3; D gene ambiguous. Trimming stripped 2 bases from V and 2 bases from J, with 6 bases between. The germline CDR1 and CDR2 sequences are SGHRS and YFSETQ. The CDR3 extends over 13 amino acids. CDR3 residues: CASSLPDTDTQYF. CDR3 DNA: TGCGCCAGCAGCTTACCAGACACAGATACGCAGTATTTT.

This chain joins TRBV2 and TRBJ2-5, with 7 bases that match TRBD1. V was clipped by 4 bases and J by 5 bases; unmatched bases: 10. Germline values: CDR1 SNHLY, CDR2 FYNNEI. The CDR3 runs to 15 residues. The CDR3 DNA is TGTGCCAGCAGTGCGGTAGGGGGCTGGACGGAGACCCAGTACTTC. This gives the protein CASSAVGGWTETQYF.

The V gene is TRBV6-1, the J gene TRBJ2-5; TRBD2 agrees at 10 bases. The trim removed 2 bases at V and 8 bases at J, leaving 8 bases unmatched. The CDR3 is 15 residues long. Germline values: CDR1 MNHNS, CDR2 SASEGT. The CDR3, as DNA: TGTGCCAGCAGTGAATCTAGCGGGGGAGCTTTAACCCAGTACTTC. Protein sequence: CASSESSGGALTQYF.

This clonotype came up a few times. J is TRBJ2-7 and V is TRBV5-5, with 9 bases matching TRBD2. The CDR3 is 15 amino acids. CDR1 SGHKS and CDR2 YYEKEE come from the germline V gene (reference sequence). The V segment lost 4 bases and the J segment 2 bases; nucleotides outside the gene matches: 7. CDR3 sequence reads: CASSPLAGNTYEQYF. Here the CDR3 DNA reads TGTGCCAGCAGCCCTCTAGCGGGGAATACCTACGAGCAGTACTTC.

This clonotype was observed a few times. This chain links TRBV2 with TRBJ1-1; D unclear. The CDR3 contains 14 residues. Germline V gene lookup returns CDR1 SNHLY and CDR2 FYNNEI. V was shortened by 5 bases and J by 0 bases, with 10 bases between the two germline ends. The CDR3 nucleotides read TGTGCCAGCAGTATGGGGAGACTGAACACTGAAGCTTTCTTT. This sequence encodes CASSMGRLNTEAFF.

Ten or more counts support this clonotype. The rearrangement joins TRBV3-1 to TRBJ2-2; D unclear. V lost 0 bases and J 5 bases, leaving 7 bases between the germline ends. This CDR3 is built from 14 residues. CDR1 LGHDT and CDR2 YNNKEL come from the germline V gene (reference sequence). The CDR3 DNA follows: TGTGCCAGCAGCCAAGAGATATTGACCGGGGAGCTGTTTTTT. Encoded protein: CASSQEILTGELFF. Drawing the rest from reference TRBV3-1 and TRBJ2-2, the complete variable domain is DTAVSQTPKYLVTQMGNDKSIKCEQNLGHDTMYWYKQDSKKFLKIMFSYNNKELIINETVPNRFSPKSPDKAHLNLHINSLELGDSAVYFCASSQEILTGELFFGEGSRLTVL.

The J gene is TRBJ2-5, the V gene TRBV28; 7 bases map to TRBD2. The junction had 6 bases not matched to a gene; V was cut back by 6 bases and J by 5 bases. The germline V gene has CDR1 MDHEN and CDR2 SYDVKM. The CDR3 is made up of 13 amino acids. CDR3: CASRLRGDETQYF. The CDR3 bases are TGTGCCAGCAGGCTCCGGGGGGACGAGACCCAGTACTTC.

The chain carries TRBV4-1 and TRBJ2-1; possibly TRBD2 for D (6 bases). V dropped 2 bases and J dropped 0 bases, with 14 bases sitting between them. CDR1 and CDR2 (germline): MGHRA, YSYEKL. This CDR3 has 17 residues. CDR3 region: CASSQLLGGSSYNEQFF. The DNA of the CDR3 is TGCGCCAGCAGCCAATTACTCGGGGGATCCTCCTACAATGAGCAGTTCTTC.

The chain is built from TRBV2 and TRBJ2-7; 10 nucleotides align to TRBD1. The germline V gene encodes CDR1 SNHLY and CDR2 FYNNEI. The V and J ends lost 7 bases and 6 bases, in that order; junction bases with no gene match: 6. The CDR3 covers 13 residues. The chain's CDR3 is CASIGTGEFEQYF. The CDR3 DNA reads as TGTGCCAGCATTGGGACAGGGGAGTTCGAGCAGTACTTC.

This clonotype was detected a few times. This sequence joins TRBV29-1 and TRBJ2-1; 15 nucleotides agree with TRBD2. After removal of 3 bases from V and 6 bases from J, the junction contained 3 bases not matched to a gene. There are 15 residues in the CDR3. Germline V gene lookup returns CDR1 SQVTM and CDR2 ANQGSEA. In DNA form, the CDR3 reads TGCAGCGTTGATCCGGGACTAGCGGGGGGCAATGAGCAGTTCTTC. It codes for CSVDPGLAGGNEQFF.

At least ten counts were recorded for this clonotype. This sequence joins TRBV20-1 and TRBJ1-5; unclear D gene. The germline V gene has CDR1 DFQATT and CDR2 SNEGSKA (reference sequence). V lost 4 bases to trimming and J lost 0 bases, with 19 bases between them. The CDR3 covers 17 residues. This CDR3 is CSATRLMRSFSNQPQHF. CDR3 bases: TGCAGTGCTACGAGGTTGATGCGGAGTTTTAGCAATCAGCCCCAGCATTTT.

This clonotype was detected only a few times. The chain joins TRBV7-3 to TRBJ2-1; 13 positions agree with TRBD2. Germline CDR1 is SGHTA and CDR2 is FQGTGA. This CDR3 spans 17 amino acids. V was pared by 1 base and J by 7 bases, with 7 bases of the junction left unmatched. This CDR3 reads CASSLIPTSGGANEQFF. CDR3 nucleotides: TGTGCCAGCAGCTTAATCCCAACTAGCGGGGGGGCTAATGAGCAGTTCTTC.

This chain uses TRBV25-1 with TRBJ2-7, with D possibly being TRBD1 (6 bases). The CDR3 extends over 12 amino acids. V gave up 7 bases and J gave up 3 bases, with 10 bases separating them. Germline CDR1 and CDR2: MGHDK and SYGVNS. In DNA, the CDR3 is TGTGCCAGCAATTCACAGGGCTACGAGCAGTACTTC. This codes for CASNSQGYEQYF.

The sample holds a few counts of this clonotype. CDR3 region: CASSLLSNSPGELFF. CDR3 DNA: TGTGCCAGCAGCCTCCTGTCGAACAGCCCCGGGGAGCTGTTTTTT. This sequence joins TRBV3-1 and TRBJ2-2; D remains ambiguous. Between the trimmed V and J ends, which lost 4 bases and 6 bases, there was a span of 15 bases. Germline CDR1 and CDR2: LGHDT and YNNKEL (reference sequence). CDR3 length: 15 residues.

The gene calls are TRBV7-9 and TRBJ2-3; D uncertain. Deletions cut 1 base from V and 6 bases from J, with 8 bases between. The CDR3 runs 13 residues. The germline CDR1 and CDR2 sequences are SEHNR and FQNEAQ (reference sequence). The DNA of the CDR3 is TGTGCCAGCAGCTTAGAAGCTGCTGATACGCAGTATTTT. Its protein is CASSLEAADTQYF.

This clonotype has just a few counts. V gene TRBV7-9 combines with J gene TRBJ2-7, with D perhaps TRBD2 (6 bases). The V end was cut by 2 bases, the J end by 6 bases, with 8 bases between. The CDR3 sequence is 12 residues long. Looked up from germline, CDR1 is SEHNR and CDR2 is FQNEAQ (reference sequence). The CDR3 bases are TGTGCCAGCAGCTTACCCGGGGGCGAGCAGTACTTC. Amino acid sequence: CASSLPGGEQYF.

The rearrangement uses TRBV2 and TRBJ2-1; unclear D gene. Looked up from germline, CDR1 is SNHLY and CDR2 is FYNNEI. The CDR3 extends over 14 amino acids. V was clipped by 3 bases and J by 4 bases, with 10 bases between them. The CDR3 DNA follows: TGTGCCAGCAGTGACATCATCGGGTACAATGAGCAGTTCTTC. This translates into CASSDIIGYNEQFF.

Of note for this clonotype: A read error may produce the germline difference seen at one junction end. The chain recombines TRBV20-1 with TRBJ2-3, with TRBD2 identical over 8 bases. The CDR3 covers 14 residues. The germline CDR1 and CDR2 sequences are DFQATT and SNEGSKA (reference sequence). The CDR3 bases are TGCAGTGCGGTCGCCAGCGGGGGCACCGATACGCAGTATTTT. This encodes CSAVASGGTDTQYF.

The chain carries TRBV7-9 and TRBJ2-5; the D is unclear. Germline V lookup: CDR1 SEHNR, CDR2 FQNEAQ (reference sequence). The CDR3 spans 13 residues. The V gene lost 3 bases and the J gene lost 5 bases, with 10 bases spanning the gap. CDR3 region: CASSLRPVETQYF. In nucleotides, the CDR3 is TGTGCCAGCAGCTTGCGGCCTGTGGAGACCCAGTACTTC.

The chain uses TRBV12-3 or TRBV12-4 and TRBJ2-5; 16 bases align to TRBD2. The V gene end was trimmed by 5 bases and the J gene end by 2 bases; junction bases not matched to a gene: 8. This CDR3 is built from 18 residues. The CDR3 region is CASSPGTSGGAFQETQYF. The DNA of the CDR3 is TGTGCCAGCAGTCCCGGGACTAGCGGGGGGGCCTTTCAAGAGACCCAGTACTTC.

This chain links TRBV7-8 with TRBJ2-7; 9 nucleotides line up with TRBD1. This CDR3 comprises 16 residues. The germline gives CDR1 SGHVS, CDR2 FQNEAQ. With 6 bases clipped from V and 7 bases from J, the junction kept 16 bases outside the gene matches. CDR3 nucleotide sequence: TGTGCCAGCAGACCCCAAGGGGGACAGGGTAACGGGGAGCAGTACTTC. This gives the protein CASRPQGGQGNGEQYF.

The chain links TRBV5-1 to TRBJ2-4; D uncertain. The V gene lost 3 bases and the J gene lost 0 bases, with 7 bases spanning the gap. This CDR3 spans 14 amino acids. CDR1 SGHRS and CDR2 YFSETQ come from the germline V gene. The CDR3 here is CASSSPGAKNIQYF. The CDR3 DNA reads TGCGCCAGCAGCTCCCCCGGAGCCAAAAACATTCAGTACTTC.

The chain has TRBV7-9 and TRBJ2-5; D could derive from TRBD1 or TRBD2 (7 bases each). Germline CDR1 SEHNR, CDR2 FQNEAQ (reference sequence). Between the trimmed V and J ends, which lost 8 bases and 6 bases, there was a span of 19 bases. This CDR3 is 14 amino acids long. CDR3 DNA: TGTGCCAGCGCCTGGGACAGAGCGGGGAAGACCCAGTACTTC. It yields the protein CASAWDRAGKTQYF.

This clonotype was counted ten times or more. This chain uses TRBV3-1 with TRBJ1-1; D unclear. V lost 2 bases and J 1 base, leaving 5 bases between the germline ends. This CDR3 region has 13 residues. CDR1 is LGHDT, CDR2 YNNKEL, per germline (reference sequence). The CDR3 coding sequence is TGTGCCAGCAGCCAAACGGGGAACACTGAAGCTTTCTTT. Protein: CASSQTGNTEAFF.

This clonotype was observed a handful of times. The chain recombines TRBV12-3 or TRBV12-4 with TRBJ1-1; TRBD1 matches 7 bases. V was pared by 5 bases and J by 3 bases, with 3 bases of the junction left unmatched. CDR3 length: 13 residues. CDR3 bases: TGTGCCAGCAGTAGGGGGCTCGACACTGAAGCTTTCTTT. This codes for CASSRGLDTEAFF.